These 13 T cell receptor beta chains originate from one sample sequenced in a study of T-cell reconstitution after alpha-beta-depleted transplantation in children. Molecular barcoding with unique molecular identifiers was used for the TCRbeta library. TCRdb analysed the PCR reads with MiXCR anew, one entry per CDR3 protein. The sample includes fewer than 350,000 distinct CDR3 sequences, approximately 10% of them seen just once. The sample consisted of peripheral blood, taken 180 days after TCRalphabeta/CD19-depleted stem cell transplant. The receptors derive from a male patient under 10 years old who had a stem cell transplant for chronic granulomatous disease, so the T cells may come from the graft donor.

Ten or more counts support this clonotype. This chain uses TRBV29-1 with TRBJ1-2; D gene unclear. Deletions cut 7 bases from V and 4 bases from J, with 16 bases between. Germline loops: CDR1 SQVTM, CDR2 ANQGSEA. This CDR3 region has 13 residues. The DNA of the CDR3 is TGCAGCGCAGCGGCCGGACTGGTCTATGGCTACACCTTC. It is translated as CSAAAGLVYGYTF. Using reference TRBV29-1 and TRBJ1-2 for the parts outside the CDR3, the full variable domain is SAVISQKPSRDICQRGTSLTIQCQVDSQVTMMFWYRQQPGQSLTLIATANQGSEATYESGFVIDKFPISRPNLTFSTLTVSNMSPEDSSIYLCSAAAGLVYGYTFGSGTRLTVV.

The chain combines TRBV19 with TRBJ1-5, with 8 bases matching TRBD1. Trimming took 5 bases from V and 3 from J; bases not matched to a gene: 3. Germline lookup yields CDR1 LNHDA and CDR2 SQIVND (reference sequence). The length of the CDR3 is 14 residues. The CDR3 DNA is TGTGCCAGTAGTCCGGACAGGGTCAATCAGCCCCAGCATTTT. This gives the protein CASSPDRVNQPQHF.

This clonotype was recorded at least ten times. The V and J genes are TRBV4-1 and TRBJ2-5; D perhaps matches TRBD1 (6 bases). V was pared by 1 base and J by 4 bases, with 16 bases between. The CDR3 loop spans 16 amino acids. The germline gives CDR1 MGHRA, CDR2 YSYEKL. In DNA, the CDR3 is TGCGCCAGCAGCCAAGTCGGTCGGGGACACCCAGAGACCCAGTACTTC. Protein sequence: CASSQVGRGHPETQYF.

In its sample, this clonotype was seen a few times. CDR3 protein: CASSMDGLYNQPQHF. CDR3 coding DNA: TGCGCCAGCAGTATGGACGGACTTTACAATCAGCCCCAGCATTTT. This rearrangement joins TRBV5-1 to TRBJ1-5; D ambiguous. This CDR3 is 15 amino acids long. Germline CDR1 reads SGHRS; CDR2 reads YFSETQ. V gave up 5 bases and J gave up 3 bases, with 15 bases separating them.

The sample holds many counts of this clonotype. This sequence joins TRBV12-3 or TRBV12-4 and TRBJ2-1, with D possibly called TRBD1 or TRBD2 (6 bases each). V lost 6 bases and J lost 9, with 18 bases in between. The CDR3 length is 14 residues. Here the CDR3 reads CASRFEGGWVEQFF. The CDR3 DNA sequence: TGTGCCAGCAGATTTGAAGGGGGGTGGGTTGAGCAGTTCTTC.

This clonotype was observed at least ten times. The rearrangement links TRBV12-3 or TRBV12-4 to TRBJ1-1; TRBD1 matches 8 bases. With V trimmed by 3 bases and J by 6 bases, 15 bases remained unmatched. This CDR3 comprises 17 residues. CDR3 in amino acids: CASSLALGSRGHAEAFF. The CDR3 nucleotides read TGTGCCAGCAGTTTGGCCTTAGGGAGCAGGGGGCATGCTGAAGCTTTCTTT.

This clonotype showed up many times. V usage is TRBV7-8 and J usage is TRBJ1-3; D unclear. V gave up 5 bases and J gave up 4 bases, with 12 bases separating them. The CDR3 runs 14 residues. Germline V gene lookup returns CDR1 SGHVS and CDR2 FQNEAQ. CDR3 sequence (DNA): TGTGCCAGCAGCGCTTCTTTGAGGGGAAACACCATATATTTT. It translates to CASSASLRGNTIYF.

The rearrangement uses TRBV7-2 and TRBJ1-1; 8 bases match TRBD1. J lost 5 bases, V lost 1 base, and 3 bases had no gene match. The CDR3 spans 14 residues. Germline loops: CDR1 SGHTA, CDR2 FQGNSA. The CDR3 here is CASSLGTGYTEAFF. CDR3 bases: TGTGCCAGCAGCTTAGGGACAGGGTATACTGAAGCTTTCTTT.

This clonotype was seen at least ten times. The CDR3 DNA reads TGTGCCAGCAGTGAGGACAGGGGCCCCTACGAGCAGTACTTC. The encoded protein is CASSEDRGPYEQYF. This chain connects TRBV6-2 or TRBV6-3 to TRBJ2-7; 9 bases agree with TRBD1. The V and J ends lost 5 bases and 2 bases, in that order; junction bases with no gene match: 4. The CDR3 length is 14 residues. In germline, CDR1 is MNHEY, CDR2 SVGEGT.

This clonotype showed up many times. The J gene is TRBJ2-4, the V gene TRBV12-3 or TRBV12-4; D is uncertain. This CDR3 contains 12 residues. V was shortened by 3 bases and J by 9 bases, with 9 bases between the two germline ends. CDR3 nucleotides: TGTGCCAGCAGTTTTAGGGAAAGCATTCAGTACTTC. Translated: CASSFRESIQYF.

This clonotype was recorded many times. The rearrangement uses TRBV29-1 and TRBJ1-1; D may be TRBD1 (6 bases). Germline loops: CDR1 SQVTM, CDR2 ANQGSEA. The CDR3 covers 9 residues. With 7 bases removed from V and 7 bases from J, the gap between germline ends came to 7 bases. CDR3 DNA sequence: TGCAGCGCGGACAGTGAAGCTTTCTTT. Amino acid sequence: CSADSEAFF. Variable domain in full (rest from reference TRBV29-1 and TRBJ1-1): SAVISQKPSRDICQRGTSLTIQCQVDSQVTMMFWYRQQPGQSLTLIATANQGSEATYESGFVIDKFPISRPNLTFSTLTVSNMSPEDSSIYLCSADSEAFFGQGTRLTVV.

This clonotype was counted many times. The rearrangement joins TRBV25-1 to TRBJ2-7; unclear D gene. Germline V lookup: CDR1 MGHDK, CDR2 SYGVNS. The V gene lost 6 bases and the J gene lost 7 bases, with 10 bases spanning the gap. The CDR3 is 11 amino acids. CDR3 amino acids: CASSLSREQYF. Here the CDR3 DNA reads TGTGCCAGCAGCCTTTCTAGGGAGCAGTACTTC.

This clonotype showed up many times. This chain uses TRBV5-1 with TRBJ2-2; D possibly corresponds to TRBD2 (6 bases). V lost 0 bases to trimming and J lost 0 bases, with 9 bases between them. This CDR3 is 16 amino acids long. Germline-derived CDR1 and CDR2 are SGHRS and YFSETQ. The DNA for the CDR3 is TGCGCCAGCAGCTTGGAGGTAGCGGCGAACACCGGGGAGCTGTTTTTT. As protein: CASSLEVAANTGELFF.